A selection of T cell receptor beta chains follows, all from one sample in a study of identical twins. TCRdb recomputed calls from the 5' RACE reads with MiXCR, one row per CDR3 protein. The sample comprises roughly 690,000 distinct CDR3 sequences, around 21% of which are singletons, and around 4.4% rests with the top ten. The sample was also linked to a second study, of T cells expressing NK-cell markers.

Sequenced: PBMCs. The receptors here all came from a woman aged 18-29 years in good health. The CDR3 runs from the conserved cysteine through the conserved F or W. Each record gives: clone size, V gene, D gene, J gene, CDR3 DNA, CDR3 protein. The D gene is left open where the match is weak. Not all rows give a size; the values are once, few, many and, for expanded clones, a class.

-,TRBV20-1,TRBD1,TRBJ2-3,TGCAGTGTCACAGGGGTGGTTACAGATACGCAGTATTTT,CSVTGVVTDTQYF
many,TRBV20-1,TRBD1,TRBJ1-1,TGCAGTGCTAGAGCTTCGACAGGGGCAGCCACTGAAGCTTTCTTT,CSARASTGAATEAFF
-,TRBV9,TRBD2,TRBJ2-3,TGTGCCAGCGGGGGGGGGATCACAGATACGCAGTATTTT,CASGGGITDTQYF
few,TRBV20-1,TRBD2,TRBJ2-1,TGCAGTGCCGAACTAGCGGGGCTCTACAATGAGCAGTTCTTC,CSAELAGLYNEQFF
-,TRBV2,TRBD2,TRBJ2-1,TGTGCCAGCAGTCCGAACGTCGGGACTAGGTACGCCAATGAGCAGTTCTTC,CASSPNVGTRYANEQFF
few,TRBV20-1,-,TRBJ2-2,TGCAGTGCTAGAGGTCGGCCCGGGGAGCTGTTTTTT,CSARGRPGELFF
-,TRBV20-1,TRBD1,TRBJ2-7,TGCAGTGCAACCCCTCAGGGGGAGAGCTCCTACGAGCAGTACTTC,CSATPQGESSYEQYF
many,TRBV10-1,-,TRBJ2-1,TGCGCCAGCAGTGAGGACCTCGTAAATGAGCAGTTCTTC,CASSEDLVNEQFF
few,TRBV6-5,-,TRBJ2-6,TGTGCCAGCAGTTTAACAAGGACCAGCTCTGGGGCCAACGTCCTGACTTTC,CASSLTRTSSGANVLTF
few,TRBV9,TRBD2,TRBJ2-3,TGTGCCAGCAGCGAGACGCTAGCGGGGTACACAGATACGCAGTATTTT,CASSETLAGYTDTQYF
-,TRBV7-8,-,TRBJ2-7,TGTGCCAGCAGCTTATCAGGGGGGACAGTATCCTACGAGCAGTACTTC,CASSLSGGTVSYEQYF
few,TRBV20-1,-,TRBJ1-4,TGCAGTGCTAGTCTACGGAACCTCGATGAAAAACTGTTTTTT,CSASLRNLDEKLFF
-,TRBV20-1,TRBD2,TRBJ2-1,TGCAGTGCGAGACCGGGACTAGCGGGGTACAATGAGCAGTTCTTC,CSARPGLAGYNEQFF
-,TRBV10-2,TRBD2,TRBJ2-5,TGCGCCAGCAGTGAGCCCCAACTAGCGGCGTGCCAAGAGACCCAGTACTTC,CASSEPQLAACQETQYF
few,TRBV20-1,-,TRBJ2-7,TGCAGTGCTAGACCCTATAGCGGTAGCTCCTACGAGCAGTACTTC,CSARPYSGSSYEQYF
-,TRBV6-1,-,TRBJ2-4,TGTGCCATCGGACATTTACTAGCCAAAAACATTCAGTACTTC,CAIGHLLAKNIQYF
many,TRBV7-9,TRBD1,TRBJ2-3,TGTGCCAGCAGCTACAGGGGGACGCAGTATTTT,CASSYRGTQYF
few,TRBV6-5,TRBD1,TRBJ2-1,TGTGCCAGCAGTTACTCGATCGGGACAGGGGGCAATGAGCAGTTCTTC,CASSYSIGTGGNEQFF
few,TRBV5-1,-,TRBJ2-3,TGCGCCAGCACCCCGGCGGCGGGGGCTAGCACAGATACGCAGTATTTT,CASTPAAGASTDTQYF
-,TRBV28,-,TRBJ2-2,TGTGCCAGCAGTAAACTAGACACCGGGGAGCTGTTTTTT,CASSKLDTGELFF
few,TRBV20-1,TRBD2,TRBJ2-3,TGCAGTGCCCCTAGCGGGGGGGCTTTTAATACGCAGTATTTT,CSAPSGGAFNTQYF
-,TRBV5-1,-,TRBJ2-7,TGCGCCAGCAAAGCTAGTGGCCACGAGCAGTACTTC,CASKASGHEQYF
few,TRBV6-5,TRBD1,TRBJ2-1,TGTGCCAGCAGTTACTCGGTCAGGGGGAGCTCCTACAATGAGCAGTTCTTC,CASSYSVRGSSYNEQFF
-,TRBV20-1,-,TRBJ1-6,TGCAGTGCTAGATCCCGCTCCAAATCCTATAATTCACCCCTCCACTTT,CSARSRSKSYNSPLHF
-,TRBV20-1,TRBD2,TRBJ2-2,TGCAGTGCTAGAGTGGCGGGGGGGCCCGGGGAGCTGTTTTTT,CSARVAGGPGELFF
few,TRBV27,-,TRBJ2-1,TGTGCCAGCAGTTTATTAACGGCCGGCGGAAGCAATGAGCAGTTCTTC,CASSLLTAGGSNEQFF
-,TRBV7-8,TRBD1,TRBJ2-7,TGTGCCAGCAGCTGGGACAGGAAGTACGAGCAGTACTTC,CASSWDRKYEQYF
-,TRBV29-1,TRBD1,TRBJ1-3,TGCAGCGTGGCGGGACAGACTGGAAACACCATATATTTT,CSVAGQTGNTIYF
few,TRBV7-2,-,TRBJ2-1,TGTGCCAGCAGCTTTAGCTCCCCAAAAATTGGTGAGCAGTTCTTC,CASSFSSPKIGEQFF
-,TRBV20-1,TRBD1,TRBJ1-2,TGCAGTGGTAGAGACAGGGGGAAGACTGTTGATGGCTACACCTTC,CSGRDRGKTVDGYTF
-,TRBV11-2,TRBD2,TRBJ2-1,TGTGCCAGCAGCTTAGAGGCAGTTAGCGGGAGGTTGGGTGAGCAGTTCTTC,CASSLEAVSGRLGEQFF
few,TRBV27,-,TRBJ2-1,TGTGCCAGCAGTTTCACTGGGTTGGAGCAGTTCTTC,CASSFTGLEQFF
-,TRBV12-3/TRBV12-4,-,TRBJ2-3,TGTGCCAGCACCAGGGGCCCAGATACGCAGTATTTT,CASTRGPDTQYF
-,TRBV7-2,TRBD1,TRBJ2-7,TGTGCCAGCAGATATCGGGACAGGAGCTCCTACGAGCAGTACTTC,CASRYRDRSSYEQYF
few,TRBV20-1,TRBD2,TRBJ2-2,TGCAGTGCAATCAGCGGGAGGAACACCGGGGAGCTGTTTTTT,CSAISGRNTGELFF
-,TRBV11-2,TRBD1,TRBJ2-7,TGTGCCAGCAGCGTCCGGGACAGGGTGTTCGAGCAGTACTTC,CASSVRDRVFEQYF